This TCR beta chain was recorded in a study of cytomegalovirus exposure and HLA in healthy donors. Study-wide results and limits: Some highly shared sequence variants likely arose as a pipeline artifact. It was in a later analysis that TCR association rates were seen to vary by HLA locus, highest for DRB1 and lowest for HLA-C.

With 60 Vbeta and 13 Jbeta primers, the PCR was carried out. The protocol was immunoSEQ multiplex PCR, while the TCRdb copy is restricted to in-frame clones and leaves out a portion. The table includes about 120,000 clones, about 8% detected once. The germline V gene encodes CDR1 ENHRY and CDR2 SYGVKD. With 4 bases removed from V and 1 base from J, the gap between germline ends came to 10 bases. The CDR3 extends over 14 amino acids. Remarks on this clone: What it recognizes is unknown.

The clonotype originates from a woman in her forties in good health and CMV-seropositive. V and J are TRBV10-3 and TRBJ1-2; D is unresolved. The sample consisted of PBMCs. The CDR3 sequence is CAISGTALNYGYTF. The CDR3 nucleotides read TGTGCCATCAGTGGAACAGCCCTTAACTATGGCTACACCTTC.